This section outlines one TCR beta chain sequence together with its context. The assay was immunoSEQ multiplex PCR, and TCRdb's table has in-frame clones only and misses some. Here the sample spans about 2 million clones, 95% being singletons. These data originate in a study of shared clonotypes between healthy human individuals. Germline V lookup: CDR1 LGHNA, CDR2 YSLEER. CDR3 length equals 17 residues. The ends were cut back, 4 bases at V and 2 bases at J, with 17 bases in the middle. This TCR was recovered from a man aged 18 to 30 in good health. This rearrangement joins TRBV4-3 to TRBJ2-2, with a weak D call TRBD2 (5 bases). The sample comprised naive CD4+ T cells sorted from blood. The subset denotes: CD45RA+ positively selected. In DNA form, the CDR3 reads TGCGCCAGCAGCCCAGAGGGTTGGTCAGTTAACACCGGGGAGCTGTTTTTT. Translating it yields CASSPEGWSVNTGELFF.